The 7 T cell receptor beta chains below all came from one sample that was sequenced in a study of T cells in Graves' hyperthyroidism and ophthalmopathy. Regions amplified from RNA transcripts were the TCR beta CDR3 regions. First-round RT-PCR of the TCR CDR3 relied on the HTBI primer set. Via MiXCR, TCRdb re-called the multiplex PCR reads, giving one row per CDR3 protein. This sample has fewer than 750,000 distinct CDR3 sequences, with approximately 15% found just once. The sequenced sample was blood. These receptors originate from a woman in her thirties or forties with Graves' ophthalmopathy.

This clonotype occurred many times. V is TRBV11-2 and J is TRBJ1-1; D is undetermined. CDR1 and CDR2 from the germline V gene are SGHAT and FQNNGV. V was clipped by 5 bases and J by 2 bases, with 18 bases between them. The CDR3 extends over 16 amino acids. This chain's CDR3 is CASSLWRGMTNTEAFF. The CDR3 coding sequence is TGTGCCAGCAGCCTATGGCGGGGAATGACAAACACTGAAGCTTTCTTT. Variable domain in full (rest from reference TRBV11-2 and TRBJ1-1): EAGVAQSPRYKIIEKRQSVAFWCNPISGHATLYWYQQILGQGPKLLIQFQNNGVVDDSQLPKDRFSAERLKGVDSTLKIQPAKLEDSAVYLCASSLWRGMTNTEAFFGQGTRLTVV.

This clonotype was counted many times. J is TRBJ1-1 and V is TRBV20-1; 7 positions agree with TRBD1. Germline V gene sequence: CDR1 DFQATT, CDR2 SNEGSKA (reference sequence). This CDR3 has 10 residues. The V segment lost 7 bases and the J segment 10 bases; nucleotides outside the gene matches: 6. CDR3 sequence: CSVSGGRAFF. CDR3 coding DNA: TGCAGTGTGTCAGGGGGACGAGCTTTCTTT.

The chain uses TRBV12-3 or TRBV12-4 and TRBJ2-7; TRBD1 agrees at 11 bases. V trimming: 8 bases; J trimming: 3 bases; junction bases outside the gene matches: 3. This CDR3 spans 13 amino acids. CDR3 region: CASRTGGYYEQYF. In nucleotides, the CDR3 is TGTGCCAGCCGGACAGGGGGCTACTACGAGCAGTACTTC.

In its sample, this clonotype was seen many times. The rearrangement uses TRBV12-3 or TRBV12-4 and TRBJ1-1; TRBD1 agrees at 9 bases. The CDR3 consists of 15 residues. J lost 3 bases, V lost 5 bases, and 7 bases had no gene match. The CDR3 region is CASSPRDRADTEAFF. In DNA form, the CDR3 reads TGTGCCAGCAGTCCTAGGGACAGGGCTGACACTGAAGCTTTCTTT.

V gene TRBV19 combines with J gene TRBJ1-5, with 8 bases that match TRBD1. V trimming: 11 bases; J trimming: 0 bases; junction bases outside the gene matches: 6. CDR1 LNHDA and CDR2 SQIVND come from the germline V gene (reference sequence). The length of the CDR3 is 14 residues. In nucleotides, the CDR3 is TGTGCCGGTACAGACAGGGGTAGCAATCAGCCCCAGCATTTT. Its translation: CAGTDRGSNQPQHF.

This clonotype was picked up a small number of times. This sequence joins TRBV28 and TRBJ2-7, with D perhaps TRBD2 (6 bases). V was shortened by 7 bases and J by 0 bases, with 19 bases between the two germline ends. CDR3 size: 16 residues. Germline loops: CDR1 MDHEN, CDR2 SYDVKM. CDR3 region: CASTPHSGQISYEQYF. The CDR3 coding sequence is TGTGCCAGCACTCCGCATAGCGGCCAAATCTCCTACGAGCAGTACTTC.

This clonotype was seen a few times. V gene TRBV5-1 combines with J gene TRBJ1-2; D perhaps matches TRBD1 (6 bases). Germline assignment: CDR1 SGHRS and CDR2 YFSETQ. Trimming removed 2 bases from V and 10 bases from J, with 21 bases in between. The CDR3 length is 15 residues. The CDR3 DNA sequence: TGCGCCAGCAGCTTCGGACAGCCTGTCCTCCCTTTCTACACCTTC. This encodes CASSFGQPVLPFYTF.